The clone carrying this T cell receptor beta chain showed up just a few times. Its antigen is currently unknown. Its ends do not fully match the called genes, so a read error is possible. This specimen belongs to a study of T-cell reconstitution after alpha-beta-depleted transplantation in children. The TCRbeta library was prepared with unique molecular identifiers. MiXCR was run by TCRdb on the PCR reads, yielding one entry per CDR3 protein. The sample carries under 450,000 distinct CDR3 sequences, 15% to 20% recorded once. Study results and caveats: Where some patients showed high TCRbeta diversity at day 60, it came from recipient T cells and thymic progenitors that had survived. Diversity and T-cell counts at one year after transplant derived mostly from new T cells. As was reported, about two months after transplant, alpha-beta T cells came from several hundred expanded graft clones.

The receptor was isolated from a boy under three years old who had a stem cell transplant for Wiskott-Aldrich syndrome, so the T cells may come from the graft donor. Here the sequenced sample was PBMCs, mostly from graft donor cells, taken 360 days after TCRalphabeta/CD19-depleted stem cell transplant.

The CDR3 DNA reads TGTGCCAGCAGCCCAGGGCTCGGAACCTACGAGCAGTGCTTC. It specifies CASSPGLGTYEQCF. The genes are TRBV9 and TRBJ2-7; D may be TRBD1 (5 bases). Germline V gene lookup returns CDR1 SGDLS and CDR2 YYNGEE. This CDR3 region has 14 residues.